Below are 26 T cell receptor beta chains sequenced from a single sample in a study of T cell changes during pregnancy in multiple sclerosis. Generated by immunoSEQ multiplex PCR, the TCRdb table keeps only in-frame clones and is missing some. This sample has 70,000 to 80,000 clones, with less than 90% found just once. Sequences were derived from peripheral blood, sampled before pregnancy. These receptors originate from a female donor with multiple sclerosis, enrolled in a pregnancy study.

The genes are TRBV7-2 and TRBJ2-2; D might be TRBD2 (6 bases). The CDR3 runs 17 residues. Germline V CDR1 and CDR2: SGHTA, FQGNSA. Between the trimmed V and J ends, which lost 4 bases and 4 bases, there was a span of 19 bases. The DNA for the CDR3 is TGTGCCAGCAGCTGGAACCGGGGGACGCCCCTCACCGGGGAGCTGTTTTTT. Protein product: CASSWNRGTPLTGELFF.

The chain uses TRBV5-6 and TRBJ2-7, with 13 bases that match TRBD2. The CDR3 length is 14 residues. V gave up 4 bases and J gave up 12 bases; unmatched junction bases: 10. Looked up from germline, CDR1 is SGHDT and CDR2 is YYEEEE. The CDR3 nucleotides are TGTGCCAGCAGCGTGACTAGCGGGAGGAGTATGGGGTACTTC. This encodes CASSVTSGRSMGYF.

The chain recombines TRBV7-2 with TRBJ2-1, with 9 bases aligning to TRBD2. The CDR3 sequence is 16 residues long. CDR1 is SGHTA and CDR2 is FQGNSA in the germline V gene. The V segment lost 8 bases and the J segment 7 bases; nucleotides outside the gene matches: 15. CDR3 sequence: CASPRRGGEDLNEQFF. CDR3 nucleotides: TGTGCCAGCCCCCGGCGCGGGGGGGAGGATCTGAATGAGCAGTTCTTC.

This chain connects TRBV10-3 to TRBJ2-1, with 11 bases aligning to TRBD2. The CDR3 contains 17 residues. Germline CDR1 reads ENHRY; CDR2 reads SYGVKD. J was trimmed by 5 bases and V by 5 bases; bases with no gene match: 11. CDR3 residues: CAISPLLAGGIHNEQFF. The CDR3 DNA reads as TGTGCCATCAGTCCACTTCTAGCGGGGGGAATTCACAATGAGCAGTTCTTC.

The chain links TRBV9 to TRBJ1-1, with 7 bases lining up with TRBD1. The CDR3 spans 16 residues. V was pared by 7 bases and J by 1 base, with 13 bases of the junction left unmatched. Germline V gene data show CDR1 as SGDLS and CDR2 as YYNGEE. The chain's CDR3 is CASADQGDISNTEAFF. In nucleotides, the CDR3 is TGTGCCAGCGCCGACCAGGGGGACATATCGAACACTGAAGCTTTCTTT.

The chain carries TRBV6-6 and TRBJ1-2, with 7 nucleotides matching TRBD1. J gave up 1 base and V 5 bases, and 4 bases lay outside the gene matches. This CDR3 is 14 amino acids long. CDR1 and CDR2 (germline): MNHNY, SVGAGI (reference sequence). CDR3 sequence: CASSQTGFNYGYTF. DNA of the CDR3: TGTGCCAGCAGTCAGACAGGGTTTAACTATGGCTACACCTTC.

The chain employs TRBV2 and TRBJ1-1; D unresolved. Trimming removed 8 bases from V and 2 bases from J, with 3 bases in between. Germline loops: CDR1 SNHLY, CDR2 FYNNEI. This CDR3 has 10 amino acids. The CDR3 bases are TGTGCCAGCGGCAACACTGAAGCTTTCTTT. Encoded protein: CASGNTEAFF.

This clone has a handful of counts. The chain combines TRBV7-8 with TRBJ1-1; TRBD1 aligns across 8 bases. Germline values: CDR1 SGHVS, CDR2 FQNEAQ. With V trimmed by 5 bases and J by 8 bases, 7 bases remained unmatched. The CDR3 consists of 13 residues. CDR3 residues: CASSRRQGREAFF. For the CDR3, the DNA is TGTGCCAGCAGCCGTAGACAGGGGCGAGAAGCTTTCTTT. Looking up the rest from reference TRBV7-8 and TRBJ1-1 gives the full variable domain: GAGVSQSPRYKVAKRGQDVALRCDPISGHVSLFWYQQALGQGPEFLTYFQNEAQLDKSGLPSDRFFAERPEGSVSTLKIQRTQQEDSAVYLCASSRRQGREAFFGQGTRLTVV.

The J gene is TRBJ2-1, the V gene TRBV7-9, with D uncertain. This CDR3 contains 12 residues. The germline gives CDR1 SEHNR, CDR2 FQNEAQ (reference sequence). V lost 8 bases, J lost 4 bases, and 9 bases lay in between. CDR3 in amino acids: CASRSQYNEQFF. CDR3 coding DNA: TGTGCCAGCCGATCACAGTACAATGAGCAGTTCTTC.

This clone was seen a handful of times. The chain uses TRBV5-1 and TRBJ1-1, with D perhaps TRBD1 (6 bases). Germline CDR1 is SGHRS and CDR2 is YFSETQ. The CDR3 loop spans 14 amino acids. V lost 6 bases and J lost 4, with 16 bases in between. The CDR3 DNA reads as TGCGCCAGCATCCAGGACAGTTCCGCCACTGAAGCTTTCTTT. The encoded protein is CASIQDSSATEAFF.

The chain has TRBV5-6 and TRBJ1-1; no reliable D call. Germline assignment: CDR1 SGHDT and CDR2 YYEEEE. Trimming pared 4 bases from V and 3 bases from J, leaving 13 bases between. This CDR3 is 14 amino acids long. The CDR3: CASSPWPADTEAFF. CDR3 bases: TGTGCCAGCAGCCCGTGGCCAGCGGACACTGAAGCTTTCTTT.

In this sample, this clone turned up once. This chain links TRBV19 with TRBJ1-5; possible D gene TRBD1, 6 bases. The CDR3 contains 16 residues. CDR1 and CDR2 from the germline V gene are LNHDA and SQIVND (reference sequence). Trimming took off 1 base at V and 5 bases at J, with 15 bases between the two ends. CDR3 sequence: CASSIARGSGYQPQHF. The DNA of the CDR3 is TGTGCCAGTAGTATAGCCAGGGGTAGTGGTTATCAGCCCCAGCATTTT.

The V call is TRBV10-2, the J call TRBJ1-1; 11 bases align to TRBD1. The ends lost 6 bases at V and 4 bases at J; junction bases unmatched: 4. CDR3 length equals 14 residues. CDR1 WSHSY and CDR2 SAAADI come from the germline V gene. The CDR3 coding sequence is TGCGCCAGCAGGGACGGGACAGGGGGCACTGAAGCTTTCTTT. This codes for CASRDGTGGTEAFF.

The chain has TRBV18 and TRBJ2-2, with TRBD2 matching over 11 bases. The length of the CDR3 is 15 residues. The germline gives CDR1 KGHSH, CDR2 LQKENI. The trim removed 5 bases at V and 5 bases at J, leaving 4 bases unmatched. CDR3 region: CASSTTSGETGELFF. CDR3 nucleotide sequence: TGTGCCAGCTCAACGACTAGCGGGGAAACCGGGGAGCTGTTTTTT.

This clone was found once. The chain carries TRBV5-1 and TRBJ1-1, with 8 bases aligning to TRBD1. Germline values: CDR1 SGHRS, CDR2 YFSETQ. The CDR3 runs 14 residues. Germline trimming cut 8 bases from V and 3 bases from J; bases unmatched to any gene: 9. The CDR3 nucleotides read TGCGCCAGTCAGACAGGGGCCCTTTACACTGAAGCTTTCTTT. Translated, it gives CASQTGALYTEAFF.

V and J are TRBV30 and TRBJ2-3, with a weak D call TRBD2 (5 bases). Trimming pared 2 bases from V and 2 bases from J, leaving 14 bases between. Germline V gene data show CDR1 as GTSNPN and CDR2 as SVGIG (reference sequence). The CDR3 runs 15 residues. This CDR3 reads CAWSPGETSTDTQYF. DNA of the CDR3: TGTGCCTGGAGTCCCGGGGAGACCTCCACAGATACGCAGTATTTT.

The CDR3 bases are TGCGCCAGCAGCGTGGAGGACACTAGCACAGATACGCAGTATTTT. It translates to CASSVEDTSTDTQYF. The chain links TRBV5-1 to TRBJ2-3; the D gene could be TRBD1 or TRBD2 (5 bases each). This CDR3 is 15 amino acids long. Between the trimmed V and J ends, which lost 4 bases and 0 bases, there was a span of 12 bases. CDR1 SGHRS and CDR2 YFSETQ come from the germline V gene.

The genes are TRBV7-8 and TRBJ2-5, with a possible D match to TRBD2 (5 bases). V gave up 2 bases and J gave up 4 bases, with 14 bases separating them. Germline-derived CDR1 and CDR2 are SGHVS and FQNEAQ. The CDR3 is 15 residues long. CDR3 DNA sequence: TGTGCCAGCAGCTTATACCAGCGGCCTGGAGAGACCCAGTACTTC. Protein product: CASSLYQRPGETQYF.

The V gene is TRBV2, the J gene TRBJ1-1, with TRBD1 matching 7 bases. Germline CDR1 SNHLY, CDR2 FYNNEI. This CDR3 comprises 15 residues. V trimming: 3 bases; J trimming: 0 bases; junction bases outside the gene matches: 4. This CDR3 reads CASSDSGTVNTEAFF. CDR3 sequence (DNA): TGTGCCAGCAGTGACTCCGGGACAGTGAACACTGAAGCTTTCTTT.

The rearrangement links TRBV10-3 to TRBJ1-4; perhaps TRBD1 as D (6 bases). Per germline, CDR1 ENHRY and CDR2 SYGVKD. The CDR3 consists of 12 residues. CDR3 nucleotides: TGTGCAAACCCAGGGGATGGAGAAAAACTGTTTTTT. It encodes CANPGDGEKLFF.

The CDR3 sequence is CASSYSGQGHGYTF. In DNA, the CDR3 is TGTGCCAGCAGTTACTCCGGACAGGGACATGGCTACACCTTC. This chain connects TRBV6-5 to TRBJ1-2, with 8 bases matching TRBD1. This CDR3 spans 14 amino acids. CDR1 MNHEY and CDR2 SVGAGI come from the germline V gene. V lost 0 bases and J lost 6; bases outside the gene matches: 3.

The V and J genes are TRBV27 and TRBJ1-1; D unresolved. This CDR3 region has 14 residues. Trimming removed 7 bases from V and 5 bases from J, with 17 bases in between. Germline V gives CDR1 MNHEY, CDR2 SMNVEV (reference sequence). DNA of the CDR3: TGTGCCAGCACTCTTCTGACGGGAGGGACTGAAGCTTTCTTT. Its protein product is CASTLLTGGTEAFF.

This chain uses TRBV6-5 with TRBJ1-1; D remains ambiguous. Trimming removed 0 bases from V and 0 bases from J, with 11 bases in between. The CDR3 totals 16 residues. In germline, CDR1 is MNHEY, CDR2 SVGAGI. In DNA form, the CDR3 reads TGTGCCAGCAGTTACTCGACGGAGCGATTGAACACTGAAGCTTTCTTT. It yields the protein CASSYSTERLNTEAFF.

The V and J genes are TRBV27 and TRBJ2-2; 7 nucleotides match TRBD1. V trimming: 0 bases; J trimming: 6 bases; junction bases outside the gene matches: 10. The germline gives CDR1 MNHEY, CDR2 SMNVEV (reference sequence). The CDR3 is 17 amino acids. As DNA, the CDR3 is TGTGCCAGCAGTTTATCCCCCGGACAGGCCTATGCCGGGGAGCTGTTTTTT. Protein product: CASSLSPGQAYAGELFF.

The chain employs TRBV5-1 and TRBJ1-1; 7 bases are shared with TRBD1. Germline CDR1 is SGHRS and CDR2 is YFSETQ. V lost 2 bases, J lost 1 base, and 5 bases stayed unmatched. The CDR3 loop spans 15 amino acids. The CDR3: CASSFRGLGNTEAFF. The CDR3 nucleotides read TGCGCCAGCAGCTTCAGGGGGTTGGGGAACACTGAAGCTTTCTTT.

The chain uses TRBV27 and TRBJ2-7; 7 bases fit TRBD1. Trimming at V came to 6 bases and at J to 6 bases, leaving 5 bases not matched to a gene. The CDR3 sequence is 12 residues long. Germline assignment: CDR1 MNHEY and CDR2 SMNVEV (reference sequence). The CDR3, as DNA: TGTGCCAGCAGGCAAGGGGGCCTCGAGCAGTACTTC. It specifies CASRQGGLEQYF.